The 19 T cell receptor beta chains in this list originate from one sample, sequenced in a study of blood T cells in healthy people across ages (dated by TCRdb to the mid-2010s). The library relied on 5' RACE. Sequencing was carried out with an Illumina HiSeq 2500. A second PCR of roughly 6 to 11 cycles was run with a J-beta primer mix and a sample-barcoded 5' primer. Through fastp at Q25 and MiXCR, TCRdb rebuilt clones from the public reads, retaining in-frame beta chains. Entries are consolidated by CDR3 protein sequence, retaining the most common genes and DNA. This sample is represented by almost 550,000 distinct CDR3 sequences; nearly 25% of them were singletons. Around 10% of the sample is in the top ten clones. The sample was also linked to a second study, of T cells of mothers and their children.

Source material: blood. All receptors come from a boy aged 10-17 years in good health.

This chain connects TRBV15 to TRBJ2-3; D tentatively reads TRBD1 or TRBD2 (6 bases each). CDR3 length: 18 residues. V was trimmed by 0 bases and J by 2 bases, leaving 18 bases between them. Germline values: CDR1 LNHNV, CDR2 YYDKDF (reference sequence). CDR3 sequence: CATSRDLGGMGLTDTQYF. CDR3 nucleotide sequence: TGTGCCACCAGCAGAGATCTGGGGGGCATGGGACTCACAGATACGCAGTATTTT.

This clonotype was detected a few times. This chain connects TRBV5-6 to TRBJ1-1, with TRBD1 as a possible D gene (5 bases). The CDR3 is made up of 16 amino acids. Germline V gives CDR1 SGHDT, CDR2 YYEEEE. V was trimmed by 6 bases and J by 3 bases, leaving 21 bases between them. This CDR3 reads CASTGWGLGVDTEAFF. CDR3 nucleotide sequence: TGTGCCAGCACCGGATGGGGCTTGGGGGTTGACACTGAAGCTTTCTTT.

As regards this clonotype: Compared with germline, one end of the junction differs, possibly owing to a read error. The CDR3 DNA follows: TGTGCCAGCAGTTTATGGCAAGGCAGGTCCCCCCATTTT. Translating it yields CASSLWQGRSPHF. The V and J genes are TRBV28 and TRBJ2-3; D gene unclear. Germline V gives CDR1 MDHEN, CDR2 SYDVKM. This CDR3 is built from 13 residues.

Many counts were recorded for this clonotype. The V call is TRBV4-1, the J call TRBJ2-5; 7 bases map to TRBD1. The germline V gene has CDR1 MGHRA and CDR2 YSYEKL. Trimming took 3 bases from V and 2 from J; bases not matched to a gene: 0. The CDR3 extends over 13 amino acids. DNA for the CDR3: TGCGCCAGCAGCCAGGGACAGCAAGAGACCCAGTACTTC. Protein product: CASSQGQQETQYF.

This clonotype was counted ten times or more. The rearrangement links TRBV20-1 to TRBJ1-5, with D maybe TRBD1 (5 bases). Per germline, CDR1 DFQATT and CDR2 SNEGSKA (reference sequence). V was pared by 6 bases and J by 4 bases, with 22 bases between. This CDR3 spans 16 amino acids. CDR3 residues: CSANADEGRSNQPQHF. The CDR3 DNA is TGCAGTGCCAATGCGGATGAGGGGCGGTCAAATCAGCCCCAGCATTTT.

The CDR3 region is CASSLLGITGANVLTF. CDR3 nucleotide sequence: TGTGCCAGCAGTTTATTGGGAATAACTGGGGCCAACGTCCTGACTTTC. This chain links TRBV28 with TRBJ2-6; D ambiguous. There are 16 residues in the CDR3. Germline V gene data show CDR1 as MDHEN and CDR2 as SYDVKM. V gave up 1 base and J gave up 2 bases, with 9 bases separating them.

The chain has TRBV29-1 and TRBJ1-2, with D possibly being TRBD1 (5 bases). Per the germline V gene, CDR1 is SQVTM and CDR2 is ANQGSEA. V gave up 7 bases and J gave up 0 bases, with 12 bases separating them. The CDR3 totals 13 residues. The CDR3 here is CSAITGANYGYTF. The CDR3 coding sequence is TGCAGCGCCATCACAGGAGCTAACTATGGCTACACCTTC.

This chain connects TRBV4-1 to TRBJ1-1; no firm D call. The V gene's germline CDR1 is MGHRA and CDR2 YSYEKL. CDR3 length: 15 residues. The germline V and J ends were trimmed by 6 bases and 0 bases, with 14 bases remaining between them. CDR3 DNA: TGCGCCAGCAGTCTAGAACAGTCACTGAACACTGAAGCTTTCTTT. Its protein product is CASSLEQSLNTEAFF.

This chain joins TRBV29-1 and TRBJ1-1; 9 nucleotides agree with TRBD1. The V gene's germline CDR1 is SQVTM and CDR2 ANQGSEA. J was trimmed by 3 bases and V by 5 bases; bases with no gene match: 4. The CDR3 totals 13 residues. The CDR3 spells CSVLDRGDTEAFF. The CDR3 bases are TGCAGCGTTTTAGACAGGGGGGACACTGAAGCTTTCTTT.

This rearrangement joins TRBV25-1 to TRBJ2-7; 7 bases match TRBD2. Germline V gives CDR1 MGHDK, CDR2 SYGVNS. V dropped 11 bases and J dropped 0; count of bases not matched to a gene: 7. This CDR3 region has 13 residues. The CDR3 spells CAAGSGVSYEQYF. The CDR3 DNA reads TGTGCCGCCGGGAGCGGGGTCTCCTACGAGCAGTACTTC.

This clonotype was seen only a few times. The chain uses TRBV3-1 and TRBJ2-7; D is unclear. Germline assignment: CDR1 LGHDT and CDR2 YNNKEL (reference sequence). The length of the CDR3 is 11 residues. The ends were cut back, 8 bases at V and 6 bases at J, with 11 bases in the middle. Here the CDR3 reads CASADSSEQYF. DNA of the CDR3: TGTGCCAGCGCAGATTCGTCCGAGCAGTACTTC.

In this sample, this clonotype turned up many times. The gene calls are TRBV29-1 and TRBJ1-4; D may be TRBD1 (5 bases). Trimming took off 0 bases at V and 8 bases at J, with 13 bases between the two ends. Germline V gene lookup returns CDR1 SQVTM and CDR2 ANQGSEA. The CDR3 spans 14 residues. The DNA of the CDR3 is TGCAGCGTTGAAGATGGCAGGGTGGACGAAAAACTGTTTTTT. Translation: CSVEDGRVDEKLFF.

This clonotype was observed a handful of times. This sequence joins TRBV28 and TRBJ1-6, with D hard to call. The CDR3 loop spans 14 amino acids. Looked up from germline, CDR1 is MDHEN and CDR2 is SYDVKM. V was shortened by 2 bases and J by 7 bases, with 9 bases between the two germline ends. The CDR3 protein is CASSLRVRNSPLHF. The CDR3 DNA sequence: TGTGCCAGCAGTTTACGGGTTCGGAATTCACCCCTCCACTTT.

V usage is TRBV27 and J usage is TRBJ1-2; tentatively, D is TRBD1 (6 bases). Germline V gives CDR1 MNHEY, CDR2 SMNVEV (reference sequence). This CDR3 comprises 15 residues. V lost 4 bases, J lost 4 bases, and 16 bases lay in between. CDR3 DNA sequence: TGTGCCAGCAGTTCCAGAGGACAGACCATCTATGGCTACACCTTC. Its protein product is CASSSRGQTIYGYTF.

The chain couples TRBV3-1 to TRBJ2-6; possible D gene TRBD1, 5 bases. Germline CDR1 LGHDT, CDR2 YNNKEL (reference sequence). Deletions cut 1 base from V and 0 bases from J, with 7 bases between. CDR3 length: 16 amino acids. The CDR3 spells CASSQGGTSGANVLTF. CDR3 in DNA: TGTGCCAGCAGCCAAGGGGGCACCTCTGGGGCCAACGTCCTGACTTTC.

This sequence joins TRBV9 and TRBJ2-5; a weak D match, TRBD1 (6 bases). Judging by the DNA end, TRBJ2-7 fits better; the J call may be wrong. CDR1 SGDLS and CDR2 YYNGEE come from the germline V gene. This CDR3 has 16 amino acids. The CDR3 DNA reads TGTGCCAGCAGCCCCCAAACCGGGACAAGCTCCTACGAGCAGTACTTC. Its translation is CASSPQTGTSSYEQYF.

This clonotype occurred a few times. The chain recombines TRBV5-8 with TRBJ1-1; D remains unclear. Germline V gene data show CDR1 as SGHTS and CDR2 as YDEGEE. CDR3 length equals 18 residues. The V end lost 0 bases, the J end lost 1 base, and 19 bases lay between the germline ends. Written as DNA, the CDR3 is TGTGCCAGCAGCTTGGAGGTTTGGTTTGGACGGTCGAACACTGAAGCTTTCTTT. This codes for CASSLEVWFGRSNTEAFF.

This clonotype was detected many times. The chain employs TRBV6-5 and TRBJ2-5; D unclear. CDR3 length: 13 residues. Trimming stripped 5 bases from V and 5 bases from J, with 12 bases between. CDR1 and CDR2 from the germline V gene are MNHEY and SVGAGI. The CDR3 spells CASSLTVRETQYF. Here the CDR3 DNA reads TGTGCCAGCAGTCTGACCGTCCGGGAGACCCAGTACTTC.

V is TRBV7-8 and J is TRBJ2-1; D may be TRBD1 or TRBD2 (5 bases each). Trimming left V 5 bases short and J 3 bases short, with 20 bases between. Germline values: CDR1 SGHVS, CDR2 FQNEAQ. This CDR3 comprises 17 residues. This CDR3 is CASSPVVRGRVYNEQFF. As DNA, the CDR3 is TGTGCCAGCAGCCCGGTTGTTAGGGGACGGGTCTACAATGAGCAGTTCTTC.